The next 24 T cell receptor beta chains were all read from a single sample in a study of T cells in Graves' hyperthyroidism and ophthalmopathy. Regions amplified from RNA transcripts were the TCR beta CDR3 regions. First-round RT-PCR of the TCR CDR3 relied on the HTBI primer set. TCRdb reprocessed the multiplex PCR reads via MiXCR and lists one record per CDR3 protein. Here the sample spans about 360,000 distinct CDR3 sequences, around 25% being singletons. What was sequenced was blood. Receptors originate from a man aged 50 to 59 with Graves' hyperthyroidism.

The chain is built from TRBV20-1 and TRBJ2-7; D is unclear. V lost 0 bases and J lost 2, with 2 bases in between. This CDR3 has 11 residues. CDR1 is DFQATT and CDR2 is SNEGSKA in the germline V gene (reference sequence). This CDR3 reads CSARDTYEQYF. For the CDR3, the DNA is TGCAGTGCTAGAGACACCTACGAGCAGTACTTC.

This clonotype was counted a few times. CDR3 DNA: TGTGCCAGCAGTTACTCCCGGACAGCCTATAATTCACCCCTCCACTTT. Translation: CASSYSRTAYNSPLHF. The chain uses TRBV6-6 and TRBJ1-6, with a possible D match to TRBD1 (6 bases). Germline V CDR1 and CDR2: MNHNY, SVGAGI (reference sequence). V lost 0 bases and J lost 2, with 8 bases in between. CDR3 length: 16 amino acids.

Many counts were recorded for this clonotype. The CDR3 nucleotides read TGTGCCAGCAGCTTAGCACCGGGAATTCACAATGAGCAGTTCTTC. Its protein product is CASSLAPGIHNEQFF. The chain links TRBV7-8 to TRBJ2-1, with a possible D match to TRBD2 (5 bases). Trimming took off 0 bases at V and 5 bases at J, with 11 bases between the two ends. Germline values: CDR1 SGHVS, CDR2 FQNEAQ. This CDR3 is built from 15 residues. Full variable domain (rest looked up from reference TRBV7-8 and TRBJ2-1): GAGVSQSPRYKVAKRGQDVALRCDPISGHVSLFWYQQALGQGPEFLTYFQNEAQLDKSGLPSDRFFAERPEGSVSTLKIQRTQQEDSAVYLCASSLAPGIHNEQFFGPGTRLTVL.

This clonotype has at least ten counts. The chain has TRBV12-3 or TRBV12-4 and TRBJ1-2, with D hard to call. The CDR3 loop spans 12 amino acids. Between the trimmed V and J ends, which lost 1 base and 7 bases, there was a span of 7 bases. The CDR3 reads CASSLGTAGYTF. The DNA for the CDR3 is TGTGCCAGCAGTTTAGGAACAGCTGGCTACACCTTC.

The sample holds a few counts of this clonotype. The chain couples TRBV7-6 to TRBJ2-5; D not resolved. The CDR3 spans 13 residues. Germline V gene data show CDR1 as SGHVS and CDR2 as FNYEAQ. V was cut by 5 bases and J by 2 bases, with 9 bases left in between. The CDR3 coding sequence is TGTGCCAGCAGCGAACAGCTACAAGAGACCCAGTACTTC. It translates to CASSEQLQETQYF.

This sequence joins TRBV11-2 and TRBJ2-1; no reliable D call. CDR3 size: 13 residues. V was clipped by 1 base and J by 5 bases, with 6 bases between them. Germline lookup yields CDR1 SGHAT and CDR2 FQNNGV. The CDR3 DNA reads as TGTGCCAGCAGCTTAGTAGTCGACAATGAGCAGTTCTTC. It translates to CASSLVVDNEQFF.

The chain combines TRBV14 with TRBJ2-7; either TRBD1 or TRBD2 may supply D (5 bases each). Germline V CDR1 and CDR2: SGHDN, FVKESK. V dropped 4 bases and J dropped 7 bases, with 20 bases sitting between them. The CDR3 spans 15 residues. In DNA, the CDR3 is TGTGCCAGCAGCCGAGGGACCGAAGTCTCGGGAGAGCAGTACTTC. Translating gives CASSRGTEVSGEQYF.

This clonotype was seen a few times. V gene TRBV4-1 combines with J gene TRBJ2-5; 7 bases line up with TRBD1. The CDR3 consists of 16 residues. Germline trimming cut 1 base from V and 2 bases from J; bases unmatched to any gene: 7. The V gene's germline CDR1 is MGHRA and CDR2 YSYEKL. The CDR3 loop is CASSQAQRTGQETQYF. CDR3 nucleotides: TGCGCCAGCAGCCAAGCCCAACGGACAGGTCAAGAGACCCAGTACTTC.

This clonotype was observed a handful of times. CDR3 sequence reads: CASSLGTEDTQYF. CDR3 sequence (DNA): TGTGCCAGCAGCTTGGGTACGGAAGATACGCAGTATTTT. This chain uses TRBV5-6 with TRBJ2-3; D unresolved. Trimming left V 0 bases short and J 5 bases short, with 7 bases between. Germline loops: CDR1 SGHDT, CDR2 YYEEEE. CDR3 length: 13 residues.

This chain connects TRBV12-3 or TRBV12-4 to TRBJ2-2; no clear D gene. The CDR3 contains 15 residues. V was pared by 2 bases and J by 7 bases, with 14 bases between. The CDR3 coding sequence is TGTGCCAGCAGTTTACTGTCCGATCGTGTCGGGGAGCTGTTTTTT. Residues: CASSLLSDRVGELFF.

The chain employs TRBV18 and TRBJ2-1; TRBD2 might be the D (6 bases). There are 17 residues in the CDR3. V dropped 2 bases and J dropped 2 bases, with 16 bases sitting between them. CDR1 is KGHSH and CDR2 is LQKENI in the germline V gene. CDR3 nucleotide sequence: TGTGCCAGCTCACCATATGAGGGAGGTATTACCTACAATGAGCAGTTCTTC. The encoded protein is CASSPYEGGITYNEQFF.

The chain carries TRBV11-2 and TRBJ2-7; weak D call: TRBD2 (5 bases). Trimming pared 2 bases from V and 6 bases from J, leaving 17 bases between. This CDR3 is built from 15 residues. Germline V lookup: CDR1 SGHAT, CDR2 FQNNGV. In DNA, the CDR3 is TGTGCCAGCAGCTTAAGGCGGGCCGCTAGGACCGAGCAGTACTTC. Protein product: CASSLRRAARTEQYF.

This clonotype was detected only a few times. The chain combines TRBV6-1 with TRBJ2-7; no reliable D call. CDR3 length: 14 residues. Germline assignment: CDR1 MNHNS and CDR2 SASEGT. V was shortened by 6 bases and J by 1 base, with 13 bases between the two germline ends. CDR3 DNA: TGTGCCAGCAGATCTCCCACAGATTCCTACGAGCAGTACTTC. Its translation is CASRSPTDSYEQYF.

V is TRBV19 and J is TRBJ2-7; D may be TRBD2 (5 bases). Germline V gene lookup returns CDR1 LNHDA and CDR2 SQIVND (reference sequence). V lost 3 bases to trimming and J lost 8 bases, with 14 bases between them. The CDR3 is 13 amino acids. Written as DNA, the CDR3 is TGTGCCAGTAGTATGGACTCTAAGGCAAAGCAGTACTTC. Translating gives CASSMDSKAKQYF.

The chain couples TRBV5-1 to TRBJ2-4; weak D call: TRBD1 (6 bases). Germline CDR1 is SGHRS and CDR2 is YFSETQ. The germline V and J ends were trimmed by 3 bases and 12 bases, with 13 bases remaining between them. CDR3 length: 12 amino acids. In DNA, the CDR3 is TGCGCCAGCAGCTCGGACAGCGCATCTCAGTACTTC. Protein product: CASSSDSASQYF.

This clonotype was recorded at least ten times. The junction departs from the called germline gene at one end, perhaps through a read error. V and J are TRBV11-3 and TRBJ2-1; D uncertain. The CDR3 contains 12 residues. CDR1 SGHNT and CDR2 YENEEA come from the germline V gene. As DNA, the CDR3 is TGCGCCAGCAGCACCACCCACAATGAGCAGTTCTTC. Its protein is CASSTTHNEQFF.

The gene calls are TRBV2 and TRBJ2-7; D gene ambiguous. Germline V gene sequence: CDR1 SNHLY, CDR2 FYNNEI. Trimming pared 11 bases from V and 0 bases from J, leaving 23 bases between. This CDR3 region has 16 residues. As DNA, the CDR3 is TGTGCCCGCCGCCTCGGCCCTTACAGTAGCTCCTACGAGCAGTACTTC. This translates into CARRLGPYSSSYEQYF. Full variable domain (missing parts from reference TRBV2 and TRBJ2-7): EPEVTQTPSHQVTQMGQEVILRCVPISNHLYFYWYRQILGQKVEFLVSFYNNEISEKSEIFDDQFSVERPDGSNFTLKIRSTKLEDSAMYFCARRLGPYSSSYEQYFGPGTRLTVT.

This clonotype was found a few times. At one end the junction does not follow the germline gene, possibly because of a read error. The chain carries TRBV11-1 and TRBJ2-1; 8 bases map to TRBD2. CDR1 is SGHAT and CDR2 is FQDESV in the germline V gene (reference sequence). This CDR3 comprises 15 residues. CDR3 sequence (DNA): TGCGCCAGCAGCCAAGCTAGCGGGCGCTACAATGAGCAGTTCTTC. Its protein is CASSQASGRYNEQFF. The whole variable domain, filled in from reference TRBV11-1 and TRBJ2-1, reads EAEVAQSPRYKITEKSQAVAFWCDPISGHATLYWYRQILGQGPELLVQFQDESVVDDSQLPKDRFSAERLKGVDSTLKIQPAELGDSAMYLCASSQASGRYNEQFFGPGTRLTVL.

In its sample, this clonotype was seen a few times. The chain uses TRBV7-9 and TRBJ1-1; D gene unclear. The CDR3 spans 14 residues. Trimming left V 3 bases short and J 0 bases short, with 8 bases between. In germline, CDR1 is SEHNR, CDR2 FQNEAQ (reference sequence). CDR3 protein: CASSFQTLNTEAFF. The CDR3 bases are TGTGCCAGCAGCTTTCAGACCTTGAACACTGAAGCTTTCTTT.

The chain carries TRBV25-1 and TRBJ1-2; perhaps TRBD1 as D (5 bases). Germline V gives CDR1 MGHDK, CDR2 SYGVNS. CDR3 size: 15 residues. V lost 3 bases and J 4 bases, leaving 15 bases between the germline ends. CDR3 DNA: TGTGCCAGCAGTGATGGAAGGACACCATTCTATGGCTACACCTTC. The encoded protein is CASSDGRTPFYGYTF.

This clonotype was seen at least ten times. V and J are TRBV7-2 and TRBJ2-3, with D tentatively TRBD1 (6 bases). The germline V gene encodes CDR1 SGHTA and CDR2 FQGNSA. This CDR3 comprises 15 residues. V lost 4 bases to trimming and J lost 0 bases, with 11 bases between them. DNA of the CDR3: TGTGCCAGCAGCTCGGGACATCTCAGCACAGATACGCAGTATTTT. It codes for CASSSGHLSTDTQYF.

This clonotype was observed a few times. The chain recombines TRBV20-1 with TRBJ1-1; no clear D gene. There are 13 residues in the CDR3. V was trimmed by 0 bases and J by 1 base, leaving 6 bases between them. Germline CDR1 DFQATT, CDR2 SNEGSKA (reference sequence). CDR3 DNA: TGCAGTGCTAGAGACAGAGGGAACACTGAAGCTTTCTTT. Its protein is CSARDRGNTEAFF.

In this sample, this clonotype turned up a few times. This chain joins TRBV5-4 and TRBJ1-2, with 12 positions matching TRBD1. Trimming took 0 bases from V and 6 from J; bases not matched to a gene: 3. The CDR3 has 15 residues. Per germline, CDR1 SGHNT and CDR2 YYREEE (reference sequence). This CDR3 is CASSLGGQGADGYTF. CDR3 sequence (DNA): TGTGCCAGCAGCTTGGGGGGACAGGGGGCAGATGGCTACACCTTC.

The J gene is TRBJ2-4, the V gene TRBV2; the D is unclear. CDR1 and CDR2 (germline): SNHLY, FYNNEI. The CDR3 is made up of 13 amino acids. Trimming left V 5 bases short and J 4 bases short, with 9 bases between. The CDR3, as DNA: TGTGCCAGCAGTAAGGAGCGTAAAAACATTCAGTACTTC. Protein product: CASSKERKNIQYF.